This TCR beta chain was obtained from a study of T cell changes during pregnancy in multiple sclerosis. The method was immunoSEQ multiplex PCR; TCRdb's version includes in-frame clones alone and lacks a portion of them. The sample has tens of thousands of clones; around nine tenths are singletons. The origin of this receptor is a female donor with multiple sclerosis, enrolled in a pregnancy study. Here the sequenced sample was peripheral blood, taken in the second trimester of pregnancy.

The CDR3 loop is CASTSNTEAFF. In DNA, the CDR3 is TGTGCCAGCACGTCGAACACTGAAGCTTTCTTT. This chain connects TRBV2 to TRBJ1-1, with D hard to call. The CDR3 spans 11 residues. Germline V gives CDR1 SNHLY, CDR2 FYNNEI. Trimming left V 7 bases short and J 1 base short, with 4 bases between. Full variable domain (outside the CDR3, taken from reference TRBV2 and TRBJ1-1): EPEVTQTPSHQVTQMGQEVILRCVPISNHLYFYWYRQILGQKVEFLVSFYNNEISEKSEIFDDQFSVERPDGSNFTLKIRSTKLEDSAMYFCASTSNTEAFFGQGTRLTVV.